The TCR beta chain described here comes from a study of blood T cells in healthy people across ages. Findings and limits, study-wide: Relative to aged donors, long-lived donors carried more naive CD4+ cells and displayed higher diversity. A roughly linear fall in TCR beta diversity per million T cells was seen with increasing age.

A second PCR of 7 to 11 cycles used a sample-barcoded 5' primer and a J-beta primer mix. Each cDNA molecule received a tag from a template-switch adaptor that had 12 random nucleotides. TCRdb independently ran MiXCR on the 5' RACE reads; one entry per CDR3 protein. The sample includes roughly 1,700,000 distinct CDR3 sequences, approximately 30% of them seen just once. This clonotype was recorded many times. Its antigen is currently unknown. This CDR3 region has 13 residues. Trimming shortened V by 5 bases and J by 2 bases, and 10 bases separated the two germline ends. This rearrangement joins TRBV12-3 or TRBV12-4 to TRBJ2-7, with D possibly TRBD2 on 5 matching bases. Sequenced sample: blood. This clonotype originated in a woman aged 25 to 45 in good health. CDR3 sequence (DNA): TGTGCCAGCAGTCTAAGGACTCCCTACGAGCAGTACTTC. Protein product: CASSLRTPYEQYF.